One T cell receptor beta chain is described in this entry. Its target is unknown. The data were obtained in a study of T cell clonotyping in hematopoietic cell transplantation. The table came from immunoSEQ multiplex PCR; TCRdb's copy has only in-frame clones and leaves some out. This sample carries roughly 11,000 clones, 89% of them seen once, and the ten largest clones take nearly 4%. Broader study findings: Recipient TCR diversity dropped after transplant; expanded clonotypes rose from day 30 to 180. No sorting was done, leaving CD4 and CD8 contributions mixed. Higher Inverse Simpson Index values in graft donor and pretransplant recipient predicted broader posttransplant TCR diversity. Few recipient clonotypes overlapped donors; over 95% were de novo at given depth.

The specimen was peripheral blood mononuclear cells. This clonotype was obtained from a human donor who either received an allogeneic hematopoietic cell transplant for a myeloid malignancy or was a related donor (not recorded which). Some clones in this sample may be carry-over from other donors' samples.

CDR3 region: CASSSQDNEQFF. The CDR3 bases are TGTGCCAGCAGCTCCCAGGACAATGAGCAGTTCTTC. The chain employs TRBV9 and TRBJ2-1, with unresolved D. Looked up from germline, CDR1 is SGDLS and CDR2 is YYNGEE. The CDR3 runs to 12 residues. V dropped 4 bases and J dropped 5 bases, with 7 bases sitting between them. Full variable domain (missing parts from reference TRBV9 and TRBJ2-1): DSGVTQTPKHLITATGQRVTLRCSPRSGDLSVYWYQQSLDQGLQFLIQYYNGEERAKGNILERFSAQQFPDLHSELNLSSLELGDSALYFCASSSQDNEQFFGPGTRLTVL.